This T cell receptor (beta chain) was recorded in a study of monozygotic twins with inflammatory bowel disease. Study results and limitations: Especially with disease activity, IBD patients shared fewer clonotypes with others than healthy twins did. The analysis yielded no support for one strong signal or clonotype associated with IBD.

As regards this clonotype: Its antigen is not identified.

Total RNA amounting to about 4,000 ng went into each TCR library. Using the 5' RACE reads, TCRdb records one entry per CDR3 protein without DNA. The sample has 310,000 or so distinct CDR3 sequences; the top ten hold around 2%. Germline loops: CDR1 LGHNA, CDR2 YNFKEQ. The CDR3 loop spans 15 amino acids. This rearrangement joins TRBV4-2 to TRBJ2-2; TCRdb selects TRBD2, and the lack of DNA leaves this call unchecked. The material sequenced was blood. This TCR was recovered from a human donor with ulcerative colitis or Crohn's disease, or a healthy co-twin of an affected twin (not recorded which). Here the CDR3 reads CASSLGLSGTGELFF.